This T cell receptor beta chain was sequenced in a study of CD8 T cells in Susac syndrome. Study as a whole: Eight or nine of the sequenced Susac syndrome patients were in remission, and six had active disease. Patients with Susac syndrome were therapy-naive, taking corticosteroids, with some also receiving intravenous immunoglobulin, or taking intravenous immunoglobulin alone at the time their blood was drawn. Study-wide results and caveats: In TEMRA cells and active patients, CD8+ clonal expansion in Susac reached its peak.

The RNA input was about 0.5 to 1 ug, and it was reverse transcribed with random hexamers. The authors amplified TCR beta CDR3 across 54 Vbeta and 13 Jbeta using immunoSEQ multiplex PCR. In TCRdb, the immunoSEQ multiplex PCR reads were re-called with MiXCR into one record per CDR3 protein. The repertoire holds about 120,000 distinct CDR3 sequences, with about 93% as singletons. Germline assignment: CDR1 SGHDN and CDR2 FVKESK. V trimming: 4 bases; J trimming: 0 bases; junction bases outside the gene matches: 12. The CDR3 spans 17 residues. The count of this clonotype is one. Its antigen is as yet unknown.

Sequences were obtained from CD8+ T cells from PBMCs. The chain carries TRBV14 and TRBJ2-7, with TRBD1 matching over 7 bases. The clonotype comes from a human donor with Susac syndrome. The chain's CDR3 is CASSPRGRGQSSYEQYF. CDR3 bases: TGTGCCAGCAGCCCTAGGGGAAGGGGACAGAGCTCCTACGAGCAGTACTTC.